This note documents a single TCR beta chain sequence. Its cognate antigen is unknown. V was clipped by 3 bases and J by 5 bases; unmatched bases: 8. This CDR3 has 15 amino acids. Germline V gene lookup returns CDR1 MNHNS and CDR2 SASEGT. The record originates from a study of cytomegalovirus exposure and HLA in healthy donors. PCR employed 60 Vbeta and 13 Jbeta primers. Measured with immunoSEQ multiplex PCR; TCRdb has only the in-frame clones, and not every one. Of 250,000 to 350,000 clones in the sample, 86% were seen once. Whole-study findings and limits: TCR beta V- and J-gene trimming was later associated with a missense DCLRE1C variant. TCR beta sequences numbering under 20,000 were associated with HLA alleles at 0.05 false discovery rate in a later analysis.

Sequencing input: PBMCs. The source is a man in his forties in good health and CMV-seropositive. The V gene is TRBV6-1, the J gene TRBJ1-1; the match to TRBD1 covers 8 bases. The CDR3 is CASSDLTGGKTEAFF. The CDR3 region has the DNA TGTGCCAGCAGTGATCTCACAGGGGGGAAGACTGAAGCTTTCTTT.